Here is one T cell receptor beta chain with its context. What it binds is unknown. The data are from a study of beta chain features in type 1 diabetes. Study-level points and caveats: Researchers report that Type 1 diabetes patients had moderately but significantly shorter TCRB CDR3s across all four CD4+ subsets.

All of the isolated RNA was reverse transcribed, so expressed TCRB transcripts were sequenced. Method: immunoSEQ multiplex PCR; TCRdb's copy keeps in-frame clones and lacks some. The sample records about 620,000 clones, around 15% being singletons. Per the germline V gene, CDR1 is LGHNA and CDR2 is YNFKEQ. Trimming cost V 10 bases and J 5 bases; bases outside gene matches: 13. The CDR3 is 16 residues long. Sequenced sample: naive CD4+ T cells from blood. This chain connects TRBV4-2 to TRBJ2-3, with 12 nucleotides matching TRBD2. This sequence was found in a man between 18 and 29 years old in good health. The CDR3 here is CATSPLAGGQVDTQYF. DNA of the CDR3: TGTGCCACTTCGCCGCTAGCGGGAGGGCAGGTAGATACGCAGTATTTT.